This TCR beta chain was identified in a study of cytomegalovirus exposure and HLA in healthy donors. Looking at the study overall: Unique TCRs from HLA-typed donors, about 85 million of them, were held in an early data release.

CDR3 length: 14 amino acids. V lost 3 bases and J 0 bases, leaving 8 bases between the germline ends. CDR1 SEHNR and CDR2 FQNEAQ come from the germline V gene (reference sequence). 60 Vbeta and 13 Jbeta primers were used in PCR. Data came from immunoSEQ multiplex PCR; TCRdb stores just in-frame clones and leaves some out. The sample lists around 130,000 clones; approximately 80% were seen once. Study results and limitations: There were fewer than 200 TCR beta chains listed as cytomegalovirus-associated. A later analysis linked a missense variant in DCLRE1C to the trimming of TCR beta V and J genes.

At collection, donors were nominally healthy, but unrecorded immune exposures were probable. To note about this clone: Its antigen is unidentified.

Sequencing was carried out using PBMCs. The TCR originated in a man aged 18 to 29 in good health and CMV-seronegative. The rearrangement links TRBV7-9 to TRBJ1-1, with a weak D call TRBD1 (5 bases). The CDR3 DNA is TGTGCCAGCAGCTTCGGACACTTGAACACTGAAGCTTTCTTT. This encodes CASSFGHLNTEAFF.